These 7 T cell receptor beta chains were sequenced from one sample in a study of cytomegalovirus exposure and HLA in healthy donors. The PCR ran on 60 Vbeta and 13 Jbeta primers. Repertoires were generated with immunoSEQ multiplex PCR, while TCRdb's copy carries only in-frame clones and drops some. This sample carries tens of thousands of clones, about 53% of them seen once, and the ten largest clones take 6.2%. The specimen sequenced was PBMCs. Receptor source: a middle-aged woman in good health and CMV-seropositive.

The chain is built from TRBV25-1 and TRBJ1-5; no clear D gene. V was pared by 5 bases and J by 0 bases, with 14 bases between. This CDR3 contains 16 residues. From germline, CDR1 is MGHDK and CDR2 SYGVNS. CDR3 sequence reads: CASSLAVLNSNQPQHF. CDR3 sequence (DNA): TGTGCCAGCAGTCTAGCAGTATTGAATAGCAATCAGCCCCAGCATTTT.

The J gene is TRBJ1-4, the V gene TRBV25-1; D uncertain. This CDR3 is built from 15 residues. Germline loops: CDR1 MGHDK, CDR2 SYGVNS. Trimming cost V 1 base and J 7 bases, with 13 bases left between them. CDR3 loop: CASSELLRGGEKLFF. The DNA of the CDR3 is TGTGCCAGCAGTGAATTATTGCGGGGAGGTGAAAAACTGTTTTTT.

The V and J genes are TRBV10-1 and TRBJ2-5, with TRBD1 matching over 10 bases. V dropped 2 bases and J dropped 5; count of bases not matched to a gene: 5. From germline, CDR1 is WNHNN and CDR2 SYGVQD (reference sequence). The CDR3 is 15 amino acids. Here the CDR3 DNA reads TGCGCCAGCAGTGAGGAGACAGGGGGCTGGGAGACCCAGTACTTC. This codes for CASSEETGGWETQYF.

This chain uses TRBV4-1 with TRBJ2-5; TRBD2 agrees at 9 bases. V was pared by 0 bases and J by 4 bases, with 9 bases of the junction left unmatched. The CDR3 spans 17 residues. Germline CDR1 is MGHRA and CDR2 is YSYEKL. This chain's CDR3 is CASSQDRVAGVGETQYF. CDR3 nucleotide sequence: TGCGCCAGCAGCCAAGATCGAGTAGCGGGGGTTGGAGAGACCCAGTACTTC.

V gene TRBV6-6 combines with J gene TRBJ1-1, with TRBD1 matching 8 bases. The CDR3 is made up of 14 amino acids. Germline CDR1 is MNHNY and CDR2 is SVGAGI (reference sequence). V shed 3 bases and J 7 bases; nucleotides not matched to a gene: 7. The chain's CDR3 is CASSYIQGAGEAFF. Written as DNA, the CDR3 is TGTGCCAGCAGTTATATTCAGGGGGCGGGTGAAGCTTTCTTT.

The V and J genes are TRBV11-2 and TRBJ2-1; D is possibly TRBD1 (8 bases). This CDR3 contains 16 residues. The V gene's germline CDR1 is SGHAT and CDR2 FQNNGV. V shed 0 bases and J shed 4 bases, with 13 bases lying between them. The CDR3 region is CASSLDLQGGYNEQFF. The CDR3 DNA reads TGTGCCAGCAGCTTAGACCTACAGGGGGGGTACAATGAGCAGTTCTTC.

The chain uses TRBV7-8 and TRBJ1-1; no reliable D call. Per germline, CDR1 SGHVS and CDR2 FQNEAQ. V lost 0 bases to trimming and J lost 2 bases, with 4 bases between them. This CDR3 has 13 amino acids. CDR3 in DNA: TGTGCCAGCAGCTTAGCGCTAAACACTGAAGCTTTCTTT. This translates into CASSLALNTEAFF.